These 20 T cell receptor beta chains originate from one sample sequenced in a study of T-cell reconstitution after alpha-beta-depleted transplantation in children. Researchers prepared the TCRbeta library using unique molecular identifiers, the study reports. TCRdb re-called the PCR reads through MiXCR, storing one row per CDR3 protein. Here the sample spans roughly 100,000 distinct CDR3 sequences, 6% being singletons. This material consisted of PBMCs, mostly from graft donor cells, taken 60 days after TCRalphabeta/CD19-depleted stem cell transplant. The receptors shown here come from a female patient aged 2-9 years who had a stem cell transplant for Fanconi anemia, so the T cells may come from the graft donor.

This clonotype was seen at least ten times. The CDR3 bases are TGCGCCAGCAGCTGGAGTGGACGGTCCCAAGAGACCCAGTACTTC. It translates to CASSWSGRSQETQYF. The rearrangement joins TRBV5-1 to TRBJ2-5; D call uncertain. The germline V gene has CDR1 SGHRS and CDR2 YFSETQ. This CDR3 is built from 15 residues. The V gene lost 3 bases and the J gene lost 1 base, with 13 bases spanning the gap.

V gene TRBV20-1 combines with J gene TRBJ1-5; a possible D gene is TRBD1 (6 bases). The germline V gene encodes CDR1 DFQATT and CDR2 SNEGSKA (reference sequence). Trimming removed 3 bases at V and 6 bases at J, with 12 bases between. CDR3 length: 13 amino acids. The CDR3 protein is CSARGVRGQPQHF. The DNA of the CDR3 is TGCAGTGCTAGGGGGGTCAGGGGTCAGCCCCAGCATTTT.

At least ten counts were recorded for this clonotype. V and J are TRBV29-1 and TRBJ2-5; the D gene could be TRBD1 or TRBD2 (6 bases each). Germline V gene data show CDR1 as SQVTM and CDR2 as ANQGSEA. Trimming removed 4 bases at V and 4 bases at J, with 16 bases between. The CDR3 totals 14 residues. CDR3: CSVAMGGHRETQYF. In nucleotides, the CDR3 is TGCAGCGTTGCTATGGGGGGCCATCGAGAGACCCAGTACTTC.

The chain combines TRBV23-1 with TRBJ2-1; D is perhaps TRBD1 (5 bases). TRBV23-1 is an ORF; its function is uncertain. This CDR3 region has 12 residues. Trimming took 3 bases from V and 6 from J, leaving 6 bases between them. The CDR3 protein is CASSQQGNEQFF. CDR3 nucleotide sequence: TGCGCCAGCAGTCAGCAGGGCAATGAGCAGTTCTTC.

In this sample, this clonotype turned up many times. The chain employs TRBV28 and TRBJ2-7; D may be TRBD1 (5 bases). Trimming cost V 3 bases and J 1 base, with 10 bases left between them. The CDR3 contains 14 residues. From germline, CDR1 is MDHEN and CDR2 SYDVKM. Written as DNA, the CDR3 is TGTGCCAGCAGTTTGAACAGGTGGTCCTACGAGCAGTACTTC. Translation gives CASSLNRWSYEQYF.

Many counts were recorded for this clonotype. V is TRBV28 and J is TRBJ1-1; D unresolved. Trimming took 4 bases from V and 9 from J, leaving 9 bases between them. Looked up from germline, CDR1 is MDHEN and CDR2 is SYDVKM. This CDR3 is built from 11 residues. In DNA, the CDR3 is TGTGCCAGCAGTTGGGCAGGTAAAGCTTTCTTT. Protein: CASSWAGKAFF.

This clonotype has a count of ten or more. The chain joins TRBV7-2 to TRBJ2-1; TRBD1 might be the D (6 bases). Per the germline V gene, CDR1 is SGHTA and CDR2 is FQGNSA. This CDR3 has 13 residues. V was pared by 3 bases and J by 12 bases, with 15 bases between. The CDR3 DNA follows: TGTGCCAGCAGCTTGAGACAGGCAATGGGGCAGTTCTTC. It encodes CASSLRQAMGQFF. The entire variable domain, with the rest obtained from reference TRBV7-2 and TRBJ2-1, is as follows: GAGVSQSPSNKVTEKGKDVELRCDPISGHTALYWYRQSLGQGLEFLIYFQGNSAPDKSGLPSDRFSAERTGGSVSTLTIQRTQQEDSAVYLCASSLRQAMGQFFGPGTRLTVL.

Ten or more counts support this clonotype. The chain uses TRBV20-1 and TRBJ2-3; no clear D. CDR1 and CDR2 from the germline V gene are DFQATT and SNEGSKA (reference sequence). Deletions cut 1 base from V and 3 bases from J, with 5 bases between. CDR3 size: 12 residues. CDR3 residues: CSARGTTDTQYF. CDR3 coding DNA: TGCAGTGCTAGAGGGACGACAGATACGCAGTATTTT.

The chain combines TRBV5-1 with TRBJ2-7, with 7 nucleotides matching TRBD2. The length of the CDR3 is 15 residues. CDR1 and CDR2 (germline): SGHRS, YFSETQ. V lost 4 bases and J lost 0; bases outside the gene matches: 7. The CDR3 bases are TGCGCCAGCAGCCCGGGGACTACTAGCTCCTACGAGCAGTACTTC. This encodes CASSPGTTSSYEQYF.

This clonotype was found many times. The chain couples TRBV12-3 or TRBV12-4 to TRBJ2-7; the D gene is possibly TRBD1 (6 bases). The CDR3 loop spans 13 amino acids. Trimming took 3 bases from V and 3 from J, leaving 9 bases between them. The CDR3 sequence is CASSFLQGYEQYF. The CDR3 nucleotides are TGTGCCAGCAGTTTTCTACAGGGCTACGAGCAGTACTTC.

The chain recombines TRBV12-5 with TRBJ2-4; D gene unclear. V was cut by 4 bases and J by 0 bases, with 19 bases left in between. The germline gives CDR1 LGHNT, CDR2 FRNRAP. This CDR3 is 18 amino acids long. The CDR3 bases are TGTGCTAGTGGTTCTGTCTTTGACCCAGCCCCAGCCAAAAACATTCAGTACTTC. It encodes CASGSVFDPAPAKNIQYF.

In its sample, this clonotype was seen many times. The rearrangement links TRBV12-3 or TRBV12-4 to TRBJ1-4; D is uncertain. This CDR3 contains 15 residues. The V and J ends lost 0 bases and 7 bases respectively, with 12 bases between them. CDR3 protein: CASSLAPGMGEKLFF. The CDR3 DNA follows: TGTGCCAGCAGTTTAGCGCCGGGGATGGGTGAAAAACTGTTTTTT.

The sample holds a few counts of this clonotype. The chain is built from TRBV18 and TRBJ2-2, with D unresolved. Germline assignment: CDR1 KGHSH and CDR2 LQKENI. The CDR3 runs 12 residues. V shed 10 bases and J shed 2 bases, with 8 bases lying between them. CDR3 protein: CANAKNTGELFF. CDR3 DNA sequence: TGTGCCAACGCGAAAAACACCGGGGAGCTGTTTTTT.

This clonotype was seen at least ten times. V is TRBV10-3 and J is TRBJ2-7; D ambiguous. The CDR3 has 12 amino acids. The germline CDR1 and CDR2 sequences are ENHRY and SYGVKD. The V and J ends lost 4 bases and 6 bases respectively, with 10 bases between them. The DNA of the CDR3 is TGTGCCATCAGTGGACGGTCGACCGAGCAGTACTTC. Translated, it gives CAISGRSTEQYF.

This clonotype appeared many times. This chain uses TRBV25-1 with TRBJ2-1; the match to TRBD2 covers 8 bases. Trimming at V came to 3 bases and at J to 2 bases, leaving 9 bases not matched to a gene. The CDR3 extends over 17 amino acids. Germline CDR1 MGHDK, CDR2 SYGVNS. The CDR3 DNA sequence: TGTGCCAGCAGTGACGACATCGCGGGGGGAACCTACAATGAGCAGTTCTTC. Translated, it gives CASSDDIAGGTYNEQFF. The whole variable domain, remainder taken from reference TRBV25-1 and TRBJ2-1, is EADIYQTPRYLVIGTGKKITLECSQTMGHDKMYWYQQDPGMELHLIHYSYGVNSTEKGDLSSESTVSRIRTEHFPLTLESARPSHTSQYLCASSDDIAGGTYNEQFFGPGTRLTVL.

The chain carries TRBV6-5 and TRBJ1-5; a weak D match, TRBD1 (6 bases). The CDR3 consists of 14 residues. CDR1 MNHEY and CDR2 SVGAGI come from the germline V gene. V was shortened by 11 bases and J by 7 bases, with 21 bases between the two germline ends. In DNA form, the CDR3 reads TGTGCCGGGTCTCGTGGGGGGGCGGGACAGCCCCAGCATTTT. Its translation: CAGSRGGAGQPQHF.

This clonotype was found a few times. The chain carries TRBV11-1 and TRBJ2-5; 9 bases agree with TRBD2. Germline CDR1 SGHAT, CDR2 FQDESV (reference sequence). This CDR3 has 18 amino acids. Trimming removed 2 bases from V and 4 bases from J; junction bases left unmatched: 14. The CDR3 is CASSLFAAFSGRGETQYF. The CDR3 nucleotides are TGTGCCAGCAGCTTATTTGCGGCGTTTAGCGGGAGAGGAGAGACCCAGTACTTC.

The rearrangement joins TRBV5-1 to TRBJ2-5; TRBD2 agrees at 10 bases. Germline V CDR1 and CDR2: SGHRS, YFSETQ. CDR3 length: 17 amino acids. After removal of 0 bases from V and 3 bases from J, the junction contained 8 bases not matched to a gene. The CDR3 bases are TGCGCCAGCAGCTTGGTCGGGCTAGCGGGGGAGGAAGAGACCCAGTACTTC. Its translation is CASSLVGLAGEEETQYF.

This clonotype was observed many times. The rearrangement links TRBV4-1 to TRBJ2-1, with 7 bases that match TRBD1. Per the germline V gene, CDR1 is MGHRA and CDR2 is YSYEKL. The CDR3 length is 15 residues. The ends lost 0 bases at V and 6 bases at J; junction bases unmatched: 5. CDR3 coding DNA: TGCGCCAGCAGCCAAGAGGGTGGACAGGTCAATGAGCAGTTCTTC. Protein product: CASSQEGGQVNEQFF.

The sample holds a few counts of this clonotype. A much bigger clone sits one base away, suggesting this may be a read error. A read error is likely, as this CDR3 ends without the conserved phenylalanine or tryptophan. The V and J genes are TRBV5-1 and TRBJ2-5, with D unclear. V was trimmed by 2 bases and J by 1 base, leaving 9 bases between them. Germline assignment: CDR1 SGHRS and CDR2 YFSETQ. This CDR3 is 14 amino acids long. CDR3 sequence: CASSFGRLQETQYY. In nucleotides, the CDR3 is TGCGCCAGCAGCTTCGGTAGACTCCAAGAGACCCAGTACTAC.